What follows is one T cell receptor beta chain and its context. The V end lost 4 bases, the J end lost 5 bases, and 16 bases lay between the germline ends. This CDR3 is built from 15 residues. CDR1 and CDR2 (germline): LGHNA, YSLEER. The data derive from a study of cytomegalovirus exposure and HLA in healthy donors. 60 Vbeta and 13 Jbeta primers were used in PCR. The assay was immunoSEQ multiplex PCR, and TCRdb's table has in-frame clones only and misses some. This table has 140,000 or so clones, 70% to 85% appearing once. Sequencing was done on a sample of PBMCs. V is TRBV4-3 and J is TRBJ2-3; D unresolved. The sequence derives from a woman aged 60-75 years in good health and CMV-seropositive. The DNA of the CDR3 is TGCGCCAGCAGCCCAGATATGGCGGTGGGAGATACGCAGTATTTT. It encodes CASSPDMAVGDTQYF.